The clone carrying this T cell receptor beta chain has ten or more counts. Its antigen is not identified. This entry is derived from a study of T cells after posttransplantation cyclophosphamide. Whole-study results and caveats: Recipient CMV seropositivity and CMV reactivation strongly tracked TRB clonality. Later post-transplant blood repertoires were often dominated by donor CD8+ memory clones.

Sequencing was performed with immunoSEQ multiplex PCR; in TCRdb, only in-frame clones are kept and a portion is missing. This sample has some 37,000 clones, each found more than once. This TCR derives from a girl aged 5-17 years in good health, CMV-negative, and a related stem cell transplant donor. Source material: PBMCs.

The CDR3 spells CASSSTGITGELFF. CDR3 DNA: TGTGCCAGCAGTTCTACAGGGATCACCGGGGAGCTGTTTTTT. The chain carries TRBV28 and TRBJ2-2; D is possibly TRBD1 (6 bases). The CDR3 sequence is 14 residues long. Looked up from germline, CDR1 is MDHEN and CDR2 is SYDVKM. V lost 4 bases and J lost 4, with 10 bases in between.